The 20 T cell receptor beta chains reported below all come from one sample, sequenced in a study of PD-1 blockade in classical Hodgkin lymphoma. Here immunoSEQ multiplex PCR was the method, and the copy in TCRdb shows in-frame clones only, minus some. This sample has roughly 30,000 clones, with approximately 87% found just once. Every single patient, without exception, relapsed after autologous stem cell transplantation, and brentuximab vedotin exposure varied. The starting material was peripheral blood mononuclear cells (PBMCs), obtained before the second cycle of nivolumab. The source is a human donor with classical Hodgkin lymphoma.

The chain has TRBV27 and TRBJ2-7; D possibly uses TRBD1 or TRBD2 (5 bases each). In germline, CDR1 is MNHEY, CDR2 SMNVEV (reference sequence). The CDR3 is made up of 13 amino acids. V shed 3 bases and J shed 0 bases, with 6 bases lying between them. The CDR3 nucleotides are TGTGCCAGCAGTTTGGGACCCTCCTACGAGCAGTACTTC. Its translation: CASSLGPSYEQYF.

The chain links TRBV5-5 to TRBJ2-5; 8 bases fit TRBD1. The CDR3 length is 15 residues. CDR1 is SGHKS, CDR2 YYEKEE, per germline (reference sequence). Trimming cost V 4 bases and J 5 bases; bases outside gene matches: 10. The CDR3 DNA reads as TGTGCCAGCAGCGGGAGGACAGGGACAGAGGAGACCCAGTACTTC. Its translation is CASSGRTGTEETQYF.

The chain joins TRBV4-2 to TRBJ2-2, with D perhaps assigned TRBD1 or TRBD2 (7 bases each). V was cut by 4 bases and J by 1 base, with 22 bases left in between. The CDR3 is 19 amino acids. Germline CDR1 is LGHNA and CDR2 is YNFKEQ. For the CDR3, the DNA is TGTGCCAGCAGCCCAGGGGGGTTGCGGGAGCCGGTGAACACCGGGGAGCTGTTTTTT. Protein: CASSPGGLREPVNTGELFF.

The V and J genes are TRBV19 and TRBJ2-3; D unclear. CDR1 is LNHDA, CDR2 SQIVND, per germline (reference sequence). The CDR3 is made up of 11 amino acids. V was cut by 5 bases and J by 5 bases, with 5 bases left in between. CDR3 in DNA: TGTGCCAGTAGTCTAAGAGATACGCAGTATTTT. It yields the protein CASSLRDTQYF.

V usage is TRBV9 and J usage is TRBJ2-1, with 9 bases fitting TRBD1. Germline V lookup: CDR1 SGDLS, CDR2 YYNGEE. The trim removed 2 bases at V and 7 bases at J, leaving 7 bases unmatched. The CDR3 has 15 residues. The CDR3 region is CASSVGTGLLNEQFF. The CDR3 DNA reads as TGTGCCAGCAGCGTGGGGACAGGGCTGTTGAATGAGCAGTTCTTC. Full variable domain (rest looked up from reference TRBV9 and TRBJ2-1): DSGVTQTPKHLITATGQRVTLRCSPRSGDLSVYWYQQSLDQGLQFLIQYYNGEERAKGNILERFSAQQFPDLHSELNLSSLELGDSALYFCASSVGTGLLNEQFFGPGTRLTVL.

This chain joins TRBV27 and TRBJ1-1; D remains ambiguous. CDR3 length equals 12 residues. V shed 5 bases and J shed 8 bases, with 12 bases lying between them. CDR1 is MNHEY, CDR2 SMNVEV, per germline (reference sequence). The CDR3 here is CASSTDRTEAFF. In nucleotides, the CDR3 is TGTGCCAGCAGTACGGACCGAACGGAAGCTTTCTTT.

The V and J genes are TRBV27 and TRBJ2-1, with 9 bases aligning to TRBD2. The CDR3 has 16 residues. CDR1 and CDR2 (germline): MNHEY, SMNVEV (reference sequence). The V segment lost 6 bases and the J segment 10 bases; nucleotides outside the gene matches: 16. CDR3 nucleotides: TGTGCCAGCAGCCGCTTGGGTAGCGGGAGTTTCGGCGAGCAGTTCTTC. Encoded protein: CASSRLGSGSFGEQFF.

The V and J genes are TRBV19 and TRBJ1-3, with a weak D call TRBD1 (6 bases). The CDR3 is 16 amino acids. Trimming left V 6 bases short and J 0 bases short, with 15 bases between. CDR1 and CDR2 from the germline V gene are LNHDA and SQIVND (reference sequence). The chain's CDR3 is CASRKGVGSSGNTIYF. CDR3 nucleotide sequence: TGTGCCAGTAGGAAGGGGGTCGGGAGCTCTGGAAACACCATATATTTT.

The chain links TRBV7-8 to TRBJ2-1; D tentatively reads TRBD1 or TRBD2 (6 bases each). V shed 4 bases and J shed 5 bases, with 18 bases lying between them. There are 16 residues in the CDR3. CDR1 is SGHVS, CDR2 FQNEAQ, per germline. CDR3 amino acids: CASSSAPGDSDNEQFF. For the CDR3, the DNA is TGTGCCAGCAGCTCTGCCCCAGGGGACTCAGACAATGAGCAGTTCTTC.

The chain has TRBV5-1 and TRBJ1-2, with 9 positions matching TRBD1. CDR1 and CDR2 from the germline V gene are SGHRS and YFSETQ. The CDR3 sequence is 14 residues long. The V gene end was trimmed by 8 bases and the J gene end by 4 bases; junction bases not matched to a gene: 9. CDR3 in DNA: TGCGCCAGTACCGGGGACAGGGCTGTCTATGGCTACACCTTC. It encodes CASTGDRAVYGYTF.

The chain employs TRBV28 and TRBJ2-2; perhaps TRBD1 as D (5 bases). Germline loops: CDR1 MDHEN, CDR2 SYDVKM. The CDR3 totals 13 residues. DNA of the CDR3: TGTGCTAGCCTAGGGGCCAACACCGGGGAGCTGTTTTTT. Encoded protein: CASLGANTGELFF.

This chain uses TRBV6-5 with TRBJ1-4; D remains unclear. This CDR3 contains 15 residues. Germline-derived CDR1 and CDR2 are MNHEY and SVGAGI. V shed 6 bases and J shed 0 bases, with 11 bases lying between them. The CDR3 coding sequence is TGTGCCAGCAGACCCGGGTTCGCAACTAATGAAAAACTGTTTTTT. Translating it yields CASRPGFATNEKLFF.

The genes are TRBV28 and TRBJ2-3; unclear D gene. The CDR3 runs to 12 residues. Germline loops: CDR1 MDHEN, CDR2 SYDVKM. Trimming removed 3 bases at V and 7 bases at J, with 8 bases between. Here the CDR3 DNA reads TGTGCCAGCAGTTTCTACAGCTATACGCAGTATTTT. This sequence encodes CASSFYSYTQYF.

Comment on this clone: This CDR3 is also generated by other DNA sequences in the sample. This rearrangement joins TRBV5-5 to TRBJ1-1; D gene uncertain. Germline V gene lookup returns CDR1 SGHKS and CDR2 YYEKEE (reference sequence). This CDR3 is 13 amino acids long. V lost 1 base, J lost 5 bases, and 9 bases lay in between. CDR3 DNA: TGTGCCAGCAGCTTGTCGTACGGAACTGAAGCTTTCTTT. Translating it yields CASSLSYGTEAFF.

The chain is built from TRBV11-2 and TRBJ2-2; TRBD1 aligns across 7 bases. V lost 6 bases and J lost 4; bases outside the gene matches: 14. The CDR3 sequence is 17 residues long. The germline V gene has CDR1 SGHAT and CDR2 FQNNGV. CDR3: CASRDYTRQGGTGELFF. The CDR3 bases are TGTGCCAGCAGAGACTACACCCGACAGGGTGGCACCGGGGAGCTGTTTTTT.

This chain uses TRBV28 with TRBJ1-1; D is unresolved. Germline values: CDR1 MDHEN, CDR2 SYDVKM. The CDR3 contains 13 residues. The V end lost 5 bases, the J end lost 0 bases, and 7 bases lay between the germline ends. In DNA, the CDR3 is TGTGCCAGCAGTCCAGTCATGAACACTGAAGCTTTCTTT. It yields the protein CASSPVMNTEAFF. Full variable domain (remainder filled in from reference TRBV28 and TRBJ1-1): DVKVTQSSRYLVKRTGEKVFLECVQDMDHENMFWYRQDPGLGLRLIYFSYDVKMKEKGDIPEGYSVSREKKERFSLILESASTNQTSMYLCASSPVMNTEAFFGQGTRLTVV.

The CDR3: CAWASGSRYYEQYF. The DNA of the CDR3 is TGTGCCTGGGCTAGCGGGAGTAGATACTACGAGCAGTACTTC. The chain combines TRBV30 with TRBJ2-7; 10 nucleotides agree with TRBD2. The trim removed 5 bases at V and 3 bases at J, leaving 7 bases unmatched. From germline, CDR1 is GTSNPN and CDR2 SVGIG (reference sequence). This CDR3 is 14 amino acids long.

The CDR3, as DNA: TGCAGCGTCCTTAGGTCCACCTACAATGAGCAGTTCTTC. As protein: CSVLRSTYNEQFF. The chain joins TRBV29-1 to TRBJ2-1; D is undetermined. Germline V CDR1 and CDR2: SQVTM, ANQGSEA. Between the trimmed V and J ends, which lost 6 bases and 2 bases, there was a span of 11 bases. The CDR3 sequence is 13 residues long.

The V call is TRBV4-2, the J call TRBJ2-5; 8 bases align to TRBD2. The CDR3 is made up of 16 amino acids. Trimming cost V 1 base and J 5 bases; bases outside gene matches: 9. Germline V CDR1 and CDR2: LGHNA, YNFKEQ. The CDR3 reads CASSQVAGGRSETQYF. CDR3 nucleotide sequence: TGTGCCAGCAGCCAAGTGGCCGGCGGGAGGTCTGAGACCCAGTACTTC.

This clone was recorded only once. The chain carries TRBV9 and TRBJ1-4; TRBD1 aligns across 8 bases. This CDR3 comprises 14 residues. The germline V gene encodes CDR1 SGDLS and CDR2 YYNGEE. Trimming removed 8 bases from V and 5 bases from J; junction bases left unmatched: 8. CDR3 amino acids: CASAAGTGNEKLFF. The CDR3 bases are TGTGCCAGTGCGGCCGGGACAGGAAATGAAAAACTGTTTTTT.